This T cell receptor beta chain is drawn from a study of cytomegalovirus exposure and HLA in healthy donors. With 60 Vbeta and 13 Jbeta primers, the PCR was carried out. Clones were sequenced by immunoSEQ multiplex PCR, and TCRdb holds only the in-frame ones, with some missing. The data contain around 130,000 clones, over 75% of them singletons. The V gene lost 3 bases and the J gene lost 6 bases, with 12 bases spanning the gap. CDR1 is LNHNV and CDR2 is YYDKDF in the germline V gene (reference sequence). This CDR3 region has 14 residues. Notes on the study in general: The presence/absence work took it that sequencing depth was about the same across donors. Reports indicated that the classifier achieved high specificity and sensitivity in diagnosing cytomegalovirus status. TCR beta chains numbering 150 to 200 were designated cytomegalovirus-associated.

Concerning this clone: What it binds is not known.

The V and J genes are TRBV15 and TRBJ2-1, with D perhaps matching TRBD2 (5 bases). The receptor was derived from a woman aged 18 to 35 in good health and CMV-seronegative. Input material: PBMCs. In DNA, the CDR3 is TGTGCCACCAGCAGGCCTAGCCTAGCCAATGAGCAGTTCTTC. It specifies CATSRPSLANEQFF.